This TCR beta chain comes out of a study of glioma-infiltrating T cells after dendritic cell vaccination. General study findings and limits: No direct clonality-survival link was found; a diverse polyclonal response may matter.

Up to about 2 ug genomic DNA was used for TCRB CDR3 amplification. The PCR used 60 V beta and 13 J beta primers. Sequencing used immunoSEQ multiplex PCR; TCRdb keeps in-frame clones, though not all of them. The table records about 73,000 clones, over 75% of them present only once. For this clone: What it recognizes is unknown.

Only patients with spare fresh-frozen tumor and over two years of follow-up were included. This TCR derives from a human donor with glioblastoma. The sequencing here drew on blood, taken before dendritic cell vaccination.

DNA of the CDR3: TGCGCCAGCAGCTTGGCGGGACAGGGAACTTTTATGGGGGCCACTGAAGCTTTCTTT. It yields the protein CASSLAGQGTFMGATEAFF. The chain links TRBV5-1 to TRBJ1-1, with 9 bases matching TRBD1. V gave up 0 bases and J gave up 4 bases; unmatched junction bases: 16. Germline CDR1 reads SGHRS; CDR2 reads YFSETQ. There are 19 residues in the CDR3.